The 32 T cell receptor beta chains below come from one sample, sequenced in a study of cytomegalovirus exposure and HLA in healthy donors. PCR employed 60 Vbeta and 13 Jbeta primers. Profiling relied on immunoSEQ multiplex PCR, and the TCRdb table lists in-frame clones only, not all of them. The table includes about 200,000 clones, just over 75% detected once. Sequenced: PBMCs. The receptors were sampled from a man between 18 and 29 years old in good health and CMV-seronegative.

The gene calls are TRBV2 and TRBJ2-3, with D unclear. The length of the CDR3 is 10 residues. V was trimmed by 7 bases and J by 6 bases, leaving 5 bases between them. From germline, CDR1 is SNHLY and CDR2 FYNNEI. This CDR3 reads CASILDTQYF. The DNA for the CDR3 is TGTGCCAGCATTCTCGATACGCAGTATTTT. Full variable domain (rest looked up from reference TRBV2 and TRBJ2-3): EPEVTQTPSHQVTQMGQEVILRCVPISNHLYFYWYRQILGQKVEFLVSFYNNEISEKSEIFDDQFSVERPDGSNFTLKIRSTKLEDSAMYFCASILDTQYFGPGTRLTVL.

The CDR3 reads CASSYSRDRGYEQYF. The CDR3 bases are TGTGCCAGCAGTTACTCGAGAGACAGGGGCTACGAGCAGTACTTC. The V and J genes are TRBV6-6 and TRBJ2-7; 8 positions match TRBD1. The V segment lost 0 bases and the J segment 3 bases; nucleotides outside the gene matches: 4. This CDR3 comprises 15 residues. The V gene's germline CDR1 is MNHNY and CDR2 SVGAGI (reference sequence).

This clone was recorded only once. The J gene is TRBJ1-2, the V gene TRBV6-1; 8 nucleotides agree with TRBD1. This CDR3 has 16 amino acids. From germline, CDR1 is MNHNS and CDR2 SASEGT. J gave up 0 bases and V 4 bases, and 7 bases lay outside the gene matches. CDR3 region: CASSGDRGMTNYGYTF. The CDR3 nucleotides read TGTGCCAGCAGTGGAGACAGGGGAATGACTAACTATGGCTACACCTTC.

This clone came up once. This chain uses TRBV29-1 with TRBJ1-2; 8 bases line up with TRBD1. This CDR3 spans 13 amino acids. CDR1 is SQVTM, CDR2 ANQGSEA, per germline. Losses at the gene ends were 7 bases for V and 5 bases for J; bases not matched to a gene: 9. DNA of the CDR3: TGCAGCGCTGACAGGGGTAGTGGATATGGCTACACCTTC. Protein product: CSADRGSGYGYTF.

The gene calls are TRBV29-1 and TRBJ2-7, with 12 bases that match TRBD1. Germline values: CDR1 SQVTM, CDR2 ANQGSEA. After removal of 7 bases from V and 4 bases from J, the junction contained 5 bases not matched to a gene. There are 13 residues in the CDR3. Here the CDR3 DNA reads TGCAGCGCAATGGGACAGGGGGCATACGAGCAGTACTTC. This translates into CSAMGQGAYEQYF.

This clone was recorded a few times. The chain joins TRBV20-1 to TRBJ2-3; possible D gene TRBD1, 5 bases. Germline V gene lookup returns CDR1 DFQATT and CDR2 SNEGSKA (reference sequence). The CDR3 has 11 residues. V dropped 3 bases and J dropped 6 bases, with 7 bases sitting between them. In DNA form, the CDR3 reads TGCAGTGCTAGGACAGACGATACGCAGTATTTT. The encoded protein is CSARTDDTQYF.

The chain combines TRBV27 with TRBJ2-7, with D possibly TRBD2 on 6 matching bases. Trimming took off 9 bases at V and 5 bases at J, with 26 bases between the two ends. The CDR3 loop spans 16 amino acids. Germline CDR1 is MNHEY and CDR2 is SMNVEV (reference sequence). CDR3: CASSNLGTGAVHEQYF. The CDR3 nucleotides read TGTGCCAGTTCCAACCTAGGGACGGGAGCTGTGCACGAGCAGTACTTC.

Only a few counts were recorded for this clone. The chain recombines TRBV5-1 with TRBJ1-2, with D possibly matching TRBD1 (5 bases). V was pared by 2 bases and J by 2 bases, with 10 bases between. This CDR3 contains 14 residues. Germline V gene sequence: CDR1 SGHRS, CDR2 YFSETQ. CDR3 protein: CASSLYGGNYGYTF. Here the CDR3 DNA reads TGCGCCAGCAGCTTATACGGGGGGAACTATGGCTACACCTTC.

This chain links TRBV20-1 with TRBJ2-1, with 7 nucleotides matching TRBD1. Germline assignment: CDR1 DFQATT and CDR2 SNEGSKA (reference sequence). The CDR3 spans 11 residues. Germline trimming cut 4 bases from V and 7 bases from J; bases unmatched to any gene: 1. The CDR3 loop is CSATQGNEQFF. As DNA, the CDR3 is TGCAGTGCTACACAGGGGAATGAGCAGTTCTTC.

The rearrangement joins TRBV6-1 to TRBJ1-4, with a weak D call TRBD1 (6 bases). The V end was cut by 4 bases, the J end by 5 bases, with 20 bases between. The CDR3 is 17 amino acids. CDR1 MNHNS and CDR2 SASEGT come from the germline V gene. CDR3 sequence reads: CASSALGPGHRNEKLFF. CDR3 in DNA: TGTGCCAGCAGTGCCCTTGGACCGGGACACCGAAATGAAAAACTGTTTTTT.

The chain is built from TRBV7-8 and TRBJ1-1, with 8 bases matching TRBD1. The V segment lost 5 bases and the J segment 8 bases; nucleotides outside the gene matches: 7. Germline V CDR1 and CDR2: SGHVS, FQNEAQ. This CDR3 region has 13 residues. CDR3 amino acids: CASSPQGAGEAFF. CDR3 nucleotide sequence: TGTGCCAGCAGCCCGCAGGGGGCCGGAGAAGCTTTCTTT.

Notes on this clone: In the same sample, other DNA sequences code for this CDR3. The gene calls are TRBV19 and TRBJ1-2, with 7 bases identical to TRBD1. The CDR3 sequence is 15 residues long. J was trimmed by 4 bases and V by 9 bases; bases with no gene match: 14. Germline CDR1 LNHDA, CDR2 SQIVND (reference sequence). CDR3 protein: CASAYSQTGAYGYTF. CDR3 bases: TGTGCCAGCGCCTACTCTCAAACAGGGGCCTATGGCTACACCTTC.

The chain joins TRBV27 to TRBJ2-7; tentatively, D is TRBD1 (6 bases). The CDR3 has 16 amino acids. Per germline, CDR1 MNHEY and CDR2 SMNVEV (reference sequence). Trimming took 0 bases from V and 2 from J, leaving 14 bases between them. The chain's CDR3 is CASSLSGAWNPYEQYF. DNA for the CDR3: TGTGCCAGCAGTTTATCGGGGGCCTGGAACCCCTACGAGCAGTACTTC.

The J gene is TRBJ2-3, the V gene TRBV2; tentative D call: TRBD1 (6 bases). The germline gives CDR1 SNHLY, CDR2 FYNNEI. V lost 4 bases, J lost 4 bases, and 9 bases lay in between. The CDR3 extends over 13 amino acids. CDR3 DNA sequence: TGTGCCAGCAGTGGACAGGTTGCAGATACGCAGTATTTT. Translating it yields CASSGQVADTQYF.

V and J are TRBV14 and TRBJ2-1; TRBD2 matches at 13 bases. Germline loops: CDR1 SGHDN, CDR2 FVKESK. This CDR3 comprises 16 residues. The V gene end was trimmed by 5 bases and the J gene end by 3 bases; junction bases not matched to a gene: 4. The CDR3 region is CASSTGTSGIYNEQFF. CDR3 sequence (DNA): TGTGCCAGCAGCACCGGGACTAGCGGGATCTACAATGAGCAGTTCTTC.

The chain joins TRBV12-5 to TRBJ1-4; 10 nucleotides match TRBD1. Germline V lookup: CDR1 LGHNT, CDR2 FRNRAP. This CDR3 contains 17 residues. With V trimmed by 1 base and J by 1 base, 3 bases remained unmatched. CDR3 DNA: TGTGCTAGTGGTTTGGGACAGGGGGCTTTAACTAATGAAAAACTGTTTTTT. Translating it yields CASGLGQGALTNEKLFF.

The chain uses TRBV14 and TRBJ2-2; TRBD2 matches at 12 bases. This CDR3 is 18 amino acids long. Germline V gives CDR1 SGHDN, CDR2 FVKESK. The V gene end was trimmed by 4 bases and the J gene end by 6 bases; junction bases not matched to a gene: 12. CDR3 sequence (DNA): TGTGCCAGCAGCCTACTAGCGGGAGGAAGCCCATGGGCCGGGGAGCTGTTTTTT. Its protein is CASSLLAGGSPWAGELFF. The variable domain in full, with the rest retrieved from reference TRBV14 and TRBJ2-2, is EAGVTQFPSHSVIEKGQTVTLRCDPISGHDNLYWYRRVMGKEIKFLLHFVKESKQDESGMPNNRFLAERTGGTYSTLKVQPAELEDSGVYFCASSLLAGGSPWAGELFFGEGSRLTVL.

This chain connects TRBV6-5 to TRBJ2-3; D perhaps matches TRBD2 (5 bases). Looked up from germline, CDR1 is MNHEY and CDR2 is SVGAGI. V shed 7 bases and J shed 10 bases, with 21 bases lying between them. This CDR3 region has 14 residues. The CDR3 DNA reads TGTGCCAGCACCACTAGGTATGGCGAGAAGGCGCAGTATTTT. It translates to CASTTRYGEKAQYF.

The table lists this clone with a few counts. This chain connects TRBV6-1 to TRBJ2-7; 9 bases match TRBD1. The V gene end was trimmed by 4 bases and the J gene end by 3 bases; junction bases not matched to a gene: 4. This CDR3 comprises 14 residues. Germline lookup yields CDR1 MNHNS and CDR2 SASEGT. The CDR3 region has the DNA TGTGCCAGCAGTGTGGGACAGGGAATCTACGAGCAGTACTTC. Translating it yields CASSVGQGIYEQYF.

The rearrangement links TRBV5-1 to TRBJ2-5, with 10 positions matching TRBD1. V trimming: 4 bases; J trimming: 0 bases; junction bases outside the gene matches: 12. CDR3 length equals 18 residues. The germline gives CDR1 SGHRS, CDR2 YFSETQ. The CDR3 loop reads CASSTSSAGTGDQETQYF. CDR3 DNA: TGCGCCAGCAGCACCTCCTCGGCTGGGACAGGGGACCAAGAGACCCAGTACTTC.

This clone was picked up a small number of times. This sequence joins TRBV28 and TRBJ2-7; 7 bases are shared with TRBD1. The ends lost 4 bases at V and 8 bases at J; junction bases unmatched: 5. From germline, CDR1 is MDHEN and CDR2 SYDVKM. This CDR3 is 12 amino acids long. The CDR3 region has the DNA TGTGCCAGCAGTTCAAGGACAGGACAGCAGTACTTC. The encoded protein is CASSSRTGQQYF.

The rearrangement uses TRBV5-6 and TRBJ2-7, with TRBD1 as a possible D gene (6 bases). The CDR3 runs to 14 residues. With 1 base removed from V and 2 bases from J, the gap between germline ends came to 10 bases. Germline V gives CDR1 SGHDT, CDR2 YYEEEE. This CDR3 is CASSLTGSAYEQYF. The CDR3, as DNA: TGTGCCAGCAGCTTGACAGGGTCGGCCTACGAGCAGTACTTC. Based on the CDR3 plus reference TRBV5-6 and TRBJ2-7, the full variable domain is DAGVTQSPTHLIKTRGQQVTLRCSPKSGHDTVSWYQQALGQGPQFIFQYYEEEERQRGNFPDRFSGHQFPNYSSELNVNALLLGDSALYLCASSLTGSAYEQYFGPGTRLTVT.

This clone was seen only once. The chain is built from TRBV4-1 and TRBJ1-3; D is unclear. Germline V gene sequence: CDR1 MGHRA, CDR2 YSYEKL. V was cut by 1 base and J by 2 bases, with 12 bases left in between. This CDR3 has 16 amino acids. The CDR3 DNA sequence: TGCGCCAGCAGCCAAGCTACAGTAAGCCCTGGAAACACCATATATTTT. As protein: CASSQATVSPGNTIYF.

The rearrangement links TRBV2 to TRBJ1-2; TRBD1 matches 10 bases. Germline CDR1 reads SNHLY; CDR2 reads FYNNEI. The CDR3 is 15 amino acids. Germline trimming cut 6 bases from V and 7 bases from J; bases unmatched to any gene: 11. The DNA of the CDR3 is TGTGCCAGCAGGAAAGATCCGGGACAGGGGACTGGCTACACCTTC. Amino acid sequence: CASRKDPGQGTGYTF.

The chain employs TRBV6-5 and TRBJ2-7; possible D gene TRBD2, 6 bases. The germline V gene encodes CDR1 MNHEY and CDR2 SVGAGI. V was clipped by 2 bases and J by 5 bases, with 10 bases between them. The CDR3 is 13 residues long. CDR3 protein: CASSYGGQNEQYF. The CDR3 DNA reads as TGTGCCAGCAGTTACGGAGGGCAGAACGAGCAGTACTTC.

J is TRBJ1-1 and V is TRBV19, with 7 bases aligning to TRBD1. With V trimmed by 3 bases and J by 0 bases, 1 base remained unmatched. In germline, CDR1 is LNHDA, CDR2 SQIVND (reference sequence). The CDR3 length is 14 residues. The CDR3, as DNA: TGTGCCAGTAGTATGGGGACAGTGAACACTGAAGCTTTCTTT. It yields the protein CASSMGTVNTEAFF.

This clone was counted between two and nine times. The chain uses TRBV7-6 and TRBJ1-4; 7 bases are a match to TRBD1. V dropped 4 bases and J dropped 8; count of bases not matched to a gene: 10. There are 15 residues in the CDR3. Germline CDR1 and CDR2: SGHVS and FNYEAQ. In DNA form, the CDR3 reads TGTGCCAGCAGCTCAACGACAGGGAGGAGCGAAAAACTGTTTTTT. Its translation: CASSSTTGRSEKLFF.

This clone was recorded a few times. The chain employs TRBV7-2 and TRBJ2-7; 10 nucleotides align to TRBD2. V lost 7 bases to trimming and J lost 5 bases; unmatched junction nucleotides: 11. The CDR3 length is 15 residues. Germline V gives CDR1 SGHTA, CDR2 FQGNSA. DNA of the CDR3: TGTGCCAGCACCCAAAGTGGCCTAGCGGGAGACGAGCAGTACTTC. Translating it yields CASTQSGLAGDEQYF.

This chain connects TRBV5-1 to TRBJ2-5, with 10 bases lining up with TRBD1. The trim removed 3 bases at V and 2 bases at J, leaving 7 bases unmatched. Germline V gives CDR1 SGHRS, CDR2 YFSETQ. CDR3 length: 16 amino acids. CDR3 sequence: CASSSLGQGDQETQYF. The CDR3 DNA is TGCGCCAGCAGCTCTCTCGGACAGGGGGATCAAGAGACCCAGTACTTC.

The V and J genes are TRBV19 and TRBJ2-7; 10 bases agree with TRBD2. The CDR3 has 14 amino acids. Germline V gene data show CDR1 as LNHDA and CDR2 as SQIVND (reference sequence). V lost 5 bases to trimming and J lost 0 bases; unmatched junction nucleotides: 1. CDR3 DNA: TGTGCCAGTAGTTCTAGCGGGAGCTCCTACGAGCAGTACTTC. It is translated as CASSSSGSSYEQYF. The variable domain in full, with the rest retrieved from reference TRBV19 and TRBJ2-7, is DGGITQSPKYLFRKEGQNVTLSCEQNLNHDAMYWYRQDPGQGLRLIYYSQIVNDFQKGDIAEGYSVSREKKESFPLTVTSAQKNPTAFYLCASSSSGSSYEQYFGPGTRLTVT.

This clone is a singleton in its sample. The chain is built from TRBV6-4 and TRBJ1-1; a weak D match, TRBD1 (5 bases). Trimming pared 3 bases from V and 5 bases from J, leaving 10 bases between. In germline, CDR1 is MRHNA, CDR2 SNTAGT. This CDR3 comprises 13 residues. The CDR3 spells CASSEGQGTEAFF. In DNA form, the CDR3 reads TGTGCCAGCAGTGAAGGTCAGGGAACTGAAGCTTTCTTT.

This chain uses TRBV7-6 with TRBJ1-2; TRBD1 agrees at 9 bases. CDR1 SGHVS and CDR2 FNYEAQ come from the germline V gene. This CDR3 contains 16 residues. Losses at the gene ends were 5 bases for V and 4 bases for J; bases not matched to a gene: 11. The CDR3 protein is CASSPTTGGFSYGYTF. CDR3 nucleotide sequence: TGTGCCAGCAGCCCGACTACAGGGGGCTTTAGCTATGGCTACACCTTC. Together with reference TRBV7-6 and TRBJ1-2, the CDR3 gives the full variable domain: GAGVSQSPRYKVTKRGQDVALRCDPISGHVSLYWYRQALGQGPEFLTYFNYEAQQDKSGLPNDRFSAERPEGSISTLTIQRTEQRDSAMYRCASSPTTGGFSYGYTFGSGTRLTVV.